Given below is one TCR beta chain in context. Its antigen is unidentified. This sample is drawn from a study of cytomegalovirus exposure and HLA in healthy donors. Study observations and caveats: Later on, an analysis tied 15,000 or so TCR beta sequences to HLA alleles at 0.05 false discovery rate.

Trimming pared 1 base from V and 9 bases from J, leaving 13 bases between. CDR1 SGHDN and CDR2 FVKESK come from the germline V gene. The CDR3 runs to 14 residues. PCR amplification relied on 60 Vbeta primers (plus 13 Jbeta primers). TCRdb's copy holds only in-frame clones and misses some; the assay was immunoSEQ multiplex PCR. The sample yields more than 140,000 clones, roughly 64% seen once. V gene TRBV14 combines with J gene TRBJ2-1; possibly TRBD2 for D (6 bases). Sequencing was carried out using PBMCs. This TCR was recovered from a woman aged 30 to 39 in good health and CMV-seropositive. CDR3 protein: CASSQVGWGGEQFF. The CDR3 nucleotides are TGTGCCAGCAGCCAAGTGGGATGGGGAGGTGAGCAGTTCTTC.